This T cell receptor (beta chain) comes out of a study of T cells after yellow fever vaccination. Overall study results and limits: Few clonotypes appeared in both CD4 and CD8 compartments. The booster saw the reappearance of most primary-vaccination clones (96% CD4, about 88% CD8).

As concerns this clonotype: The antigen is not known.

The CDR3 spans 14 residues. V lost 4 bases to trimming and J lost 0 bases, with 7 bases between them. CDR1 and CDR2 from the germline V gene are SEHNR and FQNEAQ (reference sequence). UMIs were added to TCR cDNA along with a universal primer site when it was made by 5'RACE template switching. In TCRdb, the 5' RACE reads were re-called with MiXCR into one record per CDR3 protein. This table holds around 200,000 distinct CDR3 sequences, about 10% found once. The sequence was collected from a man aged 18 to 35 who received the YFV17D yellow fever vaccine. This chain joins TRBV7-9 and TRBJ1-5, with unresolved D. This sample comprised CD8+ T cells sorted from PBMCs, obtained 15 days after the yellow fever booster vaccination. CDR3 in amino acids: CASSSTYSNQPQHF. Written as DNA, the CDR3 is TGTGCCAGCAGCTCAACCTATAGCAATCAGCCCCAGCATTTT.